This entry features one T cell receptor (beta chain) sequence. This CDR3 is built from 15 residues. After removal of 3 bases from V and 4 bases from J, the junction contained 5 bases not matched to a gene. CDR1 and CDR2 (germline): KGHSH, LQKENI. This record belongs to a study of blood T cell repertoires in COVID-19. As for the study in general: Samples of COVID-19 (acute and convalescent) were obtained from the United States, Italy and Spain. T cells, B-cell-depleted T cells, or PBMCs provided the cDNA or gDNA that served as material.

In the original workflow: Researchers report that nucleated cell counts were estimated from reference gene primer amplification. Libraries were prepared by immunoSEQ multiplex PCR; TCRdb keeps only in-frame clonotypes and omits some of them. For V, J and clone size, that table is used; D and trimming come from the DNA. The sample contains around 150,000 clones, 84% of which appear only once. Specimen: peripheral blood. The source is a man aged 70 or older with acute or convalescent COVID-19. V and J are TRBV18 and TRBJ1-3, with TRBD1 matching over 8 bases. The CDR3 nucleotides read TGTGCCAGCTCACCCGACAGGGGTCCCGGAAACACCATATATTTT. It translates to CASSPDRGPGNTIYF.